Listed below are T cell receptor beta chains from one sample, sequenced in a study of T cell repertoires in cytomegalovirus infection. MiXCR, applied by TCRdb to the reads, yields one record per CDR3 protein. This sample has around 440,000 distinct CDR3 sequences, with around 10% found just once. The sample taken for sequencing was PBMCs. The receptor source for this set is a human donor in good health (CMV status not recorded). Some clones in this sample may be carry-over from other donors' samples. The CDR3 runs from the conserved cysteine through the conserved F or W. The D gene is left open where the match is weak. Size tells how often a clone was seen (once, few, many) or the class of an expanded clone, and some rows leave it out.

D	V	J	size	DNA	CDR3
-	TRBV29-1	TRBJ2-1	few	TGCAGCGTCCCGAGAGGGGGGAGCTCCTACAATGAGCAGTTCTTC	CSVPRGGSSYNEQFF
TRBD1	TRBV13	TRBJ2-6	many	TGTGCCAGCAGTGGGACAGGGACTCTCTCTGGGGCCAACGTCCTGACTTTC	CASSGTGTLSGANVLTF
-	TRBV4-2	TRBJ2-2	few	TGTGCCAGCAGCCTTGAGGGACACCCGAACACCGGGGAGCTGTTTTTT	CASSLEGHPNTGELFF
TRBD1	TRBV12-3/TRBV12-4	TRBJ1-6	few	TGTGCCAGCAGTCCCGGGACAGGGAGAGGGAATTCACCCCTCCACTTT	CASSPGTGRGNSPLHF
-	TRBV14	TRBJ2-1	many	TGTGCCAGCAGCCAACTGACTAATACTTACAATGAGCAGTTCTTC	CASSQLTNTYNEQFF
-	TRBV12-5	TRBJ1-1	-	TGTGCTAGTGGTTTCGGCGGGGGCGCGCCGAACACTGAAGCTTTCTTT	CASGFGGGAPNTEAFF
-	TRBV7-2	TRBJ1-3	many	TGTGCCAGCAGCTCCACAATTAACTCTGGAAACACCATATATTTT	CASSSTINSGNTIYF
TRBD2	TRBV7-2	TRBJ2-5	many	TGTGCCAGCAGCTTATCCACTAGCGGGAGTTCGGAGACCCAGTACTTC	CASSLSTSGSSETQYF
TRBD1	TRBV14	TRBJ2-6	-	TGTGCCAGCAGCGGACAGGGGGCAAGTGGGGCCAACGTCCTGACTTTC	CASSGQGASGANVLTF
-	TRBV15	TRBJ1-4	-	TGTGCCACCAGCAGAGACGCCATAGGGTTAGGAAAACTGTTTTTT	CATSRDAIGLGKLFF